These 10 T cell receptor beta chains were sequenced from one sample in a study of regulatory T cells in long-lasting Graves disease. Building the TCR beta libraries relied on iRepertoire HTBI primers, and CDR3 regions underwent Arm-PCR. TCRdb re-derived calls from the multiplex PCR reads in MiXCR, one entry per CDR3 protein. The data show almost 450,000 distinct CDR3 sequences, about a sixth seen once. The time point was: newly diagnosed GD, antithyroid drugs for less than 3 months. RNA from PBMCs was the source of the TCR library. These data were also filed under a second study, of T cells in Graves' hyperthyroidism and ophthalmopathy.

Material: peripheral blood mononuclear cells (PBMCs), obtained at new diagnosis, from a patient treated with antithyroid drugs. These TCRs come from a woman in her twenties or thirties with Graves disease.

CDR3 amino acids: CASTQTGDYGYTF. The CDR3 nucleotides read TGTGCCAGCACCCAGACAGGGGACTATGGCTACACCTTC. The V call is TRBV11-2, the J call TRBJ1-2; 8 bases map to TRBD1. The CDR3 loop spans 13 amino acids. Trimming cost V 7 bases and J 3 bases; bases outside gene matches: 4. CDR1 is SGHAT, CDR2 FQNNGV, per germline.

The table lists this clonotype with many counts. V is TRBV7-9 and J is TRBJ2-5; 8 nucleotides align to TRBD2. The CDR3 sequence is 14 residues long. From germline, CDR1 is SEHNR and CDR2 FQNEAQ (reference sequence). V dropped 4 bases and J dropped 5; count of bases not matched to a gene: 6. CDR3 residues: CASSSQAGAETQYF. The CDR3 DNA follows: TGTGCCAGCAGCTCGCAAGCGGGAGCGGAGACCCAGTACTTC.

V gene TRBV19 combines with J gene TRBJ2-2, with D unresolved. The CDR3 extends over 14 amino acids. Germline-derived CDR1 and CDR2 are LNHDA and SQIVND (reference sequence). Trimming stripped 3 bases from V and 2 bases from J, with 7 bases between. The CDR3 DNA is TGTGCCAGTAGTATCAGGCCAAACACCGGGGAGCTGTTTTTT. This translates into CASSIRPNTGELFF.

This clonotype was found a few times. The chain uses TRBV12-3 or TRBV12-4 and TRBJ2-2; D is perhaps TRBD2 (5 bases). This CDR3 contains 13 residues. The ends were cut back, 5 bases at V and 5 bases at J, with 9 bases in the middle. Here the CDR3 reads CASSRRSTGELFF. CDR3 sequence (DNA): TGTGCCAGCAGTAGGAGGTCAACCGGGGAGCTGTTTTTT.

The J gene is TRBJ1-6, the V gene TRBV6-2 or TRBV6-3, with 7 bases fitting TRBD1. V gave up 0 bases and J gave up 5 bases; unmatched junction bases: 7. Germline CDR1 MNHEY, CDR2 SVGEGT. The CDR3 sequence is 17 residues long. DNA of the CDR3: TGTGCCAGCAGTTACTCGAGGGAGGGGGCGGATAATTCACCCCTCCACTTT. This codes for CASSYSREGADNSPLHF.

This clonotype was counted ten times or more. V gene TRBV5-1 combines with J gene TRBJ1-1, with 10 bases identical to TRBD1. The CDR3 contains 15 residues. Germline-derived CDR1 and CDR2 are SGHRS and YFSETQ. Trimming took 7 bases from V and 0 from J; bases not matched to a gene: 6. CDR3 DNA: TGCGCCAGCCGTGACAGGGGGCAGATGAACACTGAAGCTTTCTTT. It yields the protein CASRDRGQMNTEAFF. Supplemented by reference TRBV5-1 and TRBJ1-1, the full variable domain reads KAGVTQTPRYLIKTRGQQVTLSCSPISGHRSVSWYQQTPGQGLQFLFEYFSETQRNKGNFPGRFSGRQFSNSRSEMNVSTLELGDSALYLCASRDRGQMNTEAFFGQGTRLTVV.

This clonotype was seen only a few times. This sequence joins TRBV20-1 and TRBJ2-7, with D uncertain. Germline V gene sequence: CDR1 DFQATT, CDR2 SNEGSKA (reference sequence). CDR3 length: 13 amino acids. Trimming stripped 3 bases from V and 7 bases from J, with 16 bases between. The CDR3 reads CSASRSAHKEQYF. The CDR3, as DNA: TGCAGTGCTAGCCGGTCGGCCCACAAGGAGCAGTACTTC.

At least ten counts were recorded for this clonotype. This chain uses TRBV2 with TRBJ2-5, with D perhaps TRBD1 (6 bases). The CDR3 is 12 amino acids. Looked up from germline, CDR1 is SNHLY and CDR2 is FYNNEI. V was trimmed by 7 bases and J by 4 bases, leaving 10 bases between them. The CDR3 bases are TGTGCCAGCACTACAGGGATAGAGACCCAGTACTTC. Amino acid sequence: CASTTGIETQYF.

As to this clonotype: A read error is possible here, since a much larger clone lies one base away. J is TRBJ1-1 and V is TRBV5-5; D perhaps matches TRBD1 (5 bases). The V and J ends lost 6 bases and 3 bases respectively, with 15 bases between them. The CDR3 spans 14 residues. Per the germline V gene, CDR1 is SGHKS and CDR2 is YYEKEE (reference sequence). The CDR3 DNA reads as TGTGCCAGCACCGCCCCAGGGCAATACACTGAAGCTTTCTTT. Protein product: CASTAPGQYTEAFF.

At least ten counts were recorded for this clonotype. This sequence joins TRBV11-2 and TRBJ2-3, with 11 bases lining up with TRBD2. The CDR3 extends over 16 amino acids. The germline CDR1 and CDR2 sequences are SGHAT and FQNNGV. Germline trimming cut 5 bases from V and 5 bases from J; bases unmatched to any gene: 9. The CDR3 loop reads CASSPTTSGGEDTQYF. In nucleotides, the CDR3 is TGTGCCAGCAGCCCTACAACTAGCGGGGGCGAAGATACGCAGTATTTT.